The 11 T cell receptor beta chains below were found in one sample sequenced in a study of blood T cell repertoires in COVID-19. Repertoires were generated with immunoSEQ multiplex PCR, while TCRdb's copy carries only in-frame clones and drops some. This table holds about 110,000 clones, 80% to 90% found once. Sequencing was carried out using peripheral blood. Every receptor here comes from a human donor in a cohort sampled during active COVID-19.

The rearrangement joins TRBV28 to TRBJ1-6; 7 nucleotides align to TRBD1. The CDR3 length is 14 residues. The J segment lost 13 bases and the V segment lost 5 bases, leaving 11 bases of the junction unmatched. The germline V gene has CDR1 MDHEN and CDR2 SYDVKM. The CDR3 bases are TGTGCCAGCAGTGGTCCCGGGACAGTTATTCCCCTCCACTTT. Translating it yields CASSGPGTVIPLHF.

The chain uses TRBV5-1 and TRBJ2-1; possible D gene TRBD2, 6 bases. Trimming took off 4 bases at V and 8 bases at J, with 19 bases between the two ends. The CDR3 has 15 residues. Per germline, CDR1 SGHRS and CDR2 YFSETQ. The CDR3 here is CASSPGTHPGDEQFF. The CDR3 nucleotides are TGCGCCAGCAGCCCTGGGACTCACCCTGGGGATGAGCAGTTCTTC. The variable domain in full, completed from reference TRBV5-1 and TRBJ2-1, reads KAGVTQTPRYLIKTRGQQVTLSCSPISGHRSVSWYQQTPGQGLQFLFEYFSETQRNKGNFPGRFSGRQFSNSRSEMNVSTLELGDSALYLCASSPGTHPGDEQFFGPGTRLTVL.

The chain has TRBV5-6 and TRBJ1-4; 9 nucleotides match TRBD1. Germline V gene lookup returns CDR1 SGHDT and CDR2 YYEEEE. J gave up 5 bases and V 2 bases, and 4 bases lay outside the gene matches. This CDR3 has 15 residues. CDR3 coding DNA: TGTGCCAGCAGCTTAACCGGGACAGGGAATGAAAAACTGTTTTTT. It encodes CASSLTGTGNEKLFF.

The chain is built from TRBV5-1 and TRBJ1-1; 7 bases fit TRBD1. The germline CDR1 and CDR2 sequences are SGHRS and YFSETQ. Trimming cost V 0 bases and J 2 bases; bases outside gene matches: 4. The CDR3 runs to 15 residues. In DNA form, the CDR3 reads TGCGCCAGCAGCTTGGGGACAGGCTCAAACACTGAAGCTTTCTTT. Amino acids: CASSLGTGSNTEAFF.

The rearrangement uses TRBV19 and TRBJ1-1; TRBD1 agrees at 9 bases. This CDR3 has 14 amino acids. After removal of 3 bases from V and 5 bases from J, the junction contained 4 bases not matched to a gene. Germline V gives CDR1 LNHDA, CDR2 SQIVND (reference sequence). The CDR3 spells CASSMGQGVTEAFF. The CDR3 bases are TGTGCCAGTAGTATGGGACAGGGCGTAACTGAAGCTTTCTTT. The full variable domain, its missing parts supplied by reference TRBV19 and TRBJ1-1, is DGGITQSPKYLFRKEGQNVTLSCEQNLNHDAMYWYRQDPGQGLRLIYYSQIVNDFQKGDIAEGYSVSREKKESFPLTVTSAQKNPTAFYLCASSMGQGVTEAFFGQGTRLTVV.

The chain links TRBV9 to TRBJ2-7, with TRBD1 matching over 7 bases. This CDR3 comprises 14 residues. V was pared by 2 bases and J by 3 bases, with 5 bases of the junction left unmatched. Germline-derived CDR1 and CDR2 are SGDLS and YYNGEE. CDR3 in DNA: TGTGCCAGCAGCGTCGCCGGGACAGACTACGAGCAGTACTTC. Its protein is CASSVAGTDYEQYF.

This chain connects TRBV7-3 to TRBJ2-5; D might be TRBD2 (6 bases). The CDR3 is made up of 15 amino acids. Trimming stripped 2 bases from V and 1 base from J, with 11 bases between. Germline loops: CDR1 SGHTA, CDR2 FQGTGA. The CDR3 coding sequence is TGTGCCAGCAGCTTATACCCGGGAGCCCAAGAGACCCAGTACTTC. This codes for CASSLYPGAQETQYF.

The V gene is TRBV6-1, the J gene TRBJ2-1; possible D gene TRBD1, 6 bases. Germline CDR1 and CDR2: MNHNS and SASEGT. V was cut by 0 bases and J by 3 bases, with 12 bases left in between. The CDR3 is 16 residues long. CDR3 region: CASSEAGAGLYNEQFF. The DNA for the CDR3 is TGTGCCAGCAGTGAAGCGGGGGCCGGGCTCTACAATGAGCAGTTCTTC.

The table lists this clone with a few counts. J is TRBJ2-4 and V is TRBV11-3, with 10 bases fitting TRBD1. V lost 3 bases, J lost 6 bases, and 8 bases stayed unmatched. CDR3 length equals 16 residues. Germline V gene lookup returns CDR1 SGHNT and CDR2 YENEEA. The CDR3 DNA sequence: TGTGCCAGCAGCTTGTTGGGACAGGGGTTTGGAAACATTCAGTACTTC. Protein: CASSLLGQGFGNIQYF.

The J gene is TRBJ2-1, the V gene TRBV4-1; D may be TRBD2 (6 bases). V gave up 0 bases and J gave up 0 bases, with 12 bases separating them. This CDR3 has 17 amino acids. Germline V gene lookup returns CDR1 MGHRA and CDR2 YSYEKL. In DNA, the CDR3 is TGCGCCAGCAGCCAAGAAACTAGCTGGAGCTCCTACAATGAGCAGTTCTTC. This gives the protein CASSQETSWSSYNEQFF.

CDR3 region: CASSEPGQGVRQYF. CDR3 DNA: TGTGCCAGCAGTGAACCGGGACAGGGCGTGAGGCAGTACTTC. The J gene is TRBJ2-7, the V gene TRBV6-1; 9 nucleotides match TRBD1. Losses at the gene ends were 2 bases for V and 9 bases for J; bases not matched to a gene: 8. Germline V gene sequence: CDR1 MNHNS, CDR2 SASEGT. The CDR3 sequence is 14 residues long.